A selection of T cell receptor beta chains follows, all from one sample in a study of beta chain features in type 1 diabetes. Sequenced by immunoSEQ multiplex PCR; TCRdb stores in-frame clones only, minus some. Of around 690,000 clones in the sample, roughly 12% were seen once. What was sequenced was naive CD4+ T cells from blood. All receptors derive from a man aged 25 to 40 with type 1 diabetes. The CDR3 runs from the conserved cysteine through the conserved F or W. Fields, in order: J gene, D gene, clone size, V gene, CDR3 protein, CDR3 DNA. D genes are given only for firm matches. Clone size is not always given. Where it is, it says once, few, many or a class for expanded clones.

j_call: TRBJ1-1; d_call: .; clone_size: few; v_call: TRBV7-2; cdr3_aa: CASSPPGTEAFF; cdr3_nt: TGTGCCAGCAGTCCTCCCGGTACTGAAGCTTTCTTT
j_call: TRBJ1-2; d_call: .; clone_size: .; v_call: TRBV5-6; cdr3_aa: CASSPLETANYGYTF; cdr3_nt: TGTGCCAGCAGCCCTTTGGAGACAGCTAACTATGGCTACACCTTC
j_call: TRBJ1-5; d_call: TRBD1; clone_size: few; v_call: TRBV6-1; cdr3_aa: CASTLDRGNQPQHF; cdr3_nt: TGTGCCAGCACCCTGGACAGGGGCAATCAGCCCCAGCATTTT
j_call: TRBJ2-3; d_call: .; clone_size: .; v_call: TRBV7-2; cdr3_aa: CASSPRDEGRGLDTQYF; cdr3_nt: TGTGCCAGCAGCCCCCGGGATGAGGGGCGAGGTCTAGATACGCAGTATTTT
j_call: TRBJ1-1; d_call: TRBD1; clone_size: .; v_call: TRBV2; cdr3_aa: CASSLGTGKAFF; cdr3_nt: TGTGCCAGCAGTCTCGGGACAGGGAAAGCTTTCTTT
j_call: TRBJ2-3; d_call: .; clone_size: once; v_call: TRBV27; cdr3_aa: CNSSLGSTTPLAVYF; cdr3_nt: TGTAACAGCAGTTTAGGGTCGACTACCCCGCTAGCAGTGTATTTT
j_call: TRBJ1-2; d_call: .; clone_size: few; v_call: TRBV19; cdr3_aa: CASRPEGPTNYGYTF; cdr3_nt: TGTGCCAGTAGACCGGAAGGACCGACAAACTATGGCTACACCTTC
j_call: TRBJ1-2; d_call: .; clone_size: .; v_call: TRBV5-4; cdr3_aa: CAYGQSYRGTF; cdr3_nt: TGTGCCTACGGACAGAGCTATAGGGGCACCTTC
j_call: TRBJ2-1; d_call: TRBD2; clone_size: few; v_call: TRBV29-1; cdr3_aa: CSVERRIFGTSGGDFNEQFF; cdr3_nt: TGCAGCGTTGAGAGGCGGATATTTGGGACTAGCGGGGGAGACTTCAATGAGCAGTTCTTC
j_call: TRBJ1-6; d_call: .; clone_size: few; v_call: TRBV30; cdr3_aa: CAWSRGSNSPLHF; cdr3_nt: TGTGCCTGGAGTCGGGGGTCCAATTCACCCCTCCACTTT
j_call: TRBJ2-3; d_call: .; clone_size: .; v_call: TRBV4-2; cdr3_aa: CASSPILSSTDTQYF; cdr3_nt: TGTGCCAGCAGCCCGATCTTGAGTAGCACAGATACGCAGTATTTT
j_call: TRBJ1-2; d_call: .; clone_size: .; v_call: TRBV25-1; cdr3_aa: CASSRGADGYTF; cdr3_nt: TGTGCCAGCAGTAGGGGGGCAGATGGCTACACCTTC
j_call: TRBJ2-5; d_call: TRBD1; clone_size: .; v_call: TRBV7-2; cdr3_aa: CASSLVGQGSAETQYF; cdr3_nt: TGTGCCAGCAGCTTAGTTGGACAGGGGTCCGCAGAGACCCAGTACTTC
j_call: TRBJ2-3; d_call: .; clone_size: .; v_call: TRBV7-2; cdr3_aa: CASSSRSTPDTQYF; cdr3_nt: TGTGCCAGCAGCTCAAGGTCCACCCCAGATACGCAGTATTTT
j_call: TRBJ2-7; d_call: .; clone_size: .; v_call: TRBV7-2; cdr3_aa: CASSRQDYEQYF; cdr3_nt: TGTGCCAGCAGCCGACAGGACTACGAGCAGTACTTC
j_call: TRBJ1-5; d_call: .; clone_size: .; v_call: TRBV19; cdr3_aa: CARTRRRTGNQPQHF; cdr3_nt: TGTGCCAGAACCCGAAGACGGACCGGCAATCAGCCCCAGCATTTT
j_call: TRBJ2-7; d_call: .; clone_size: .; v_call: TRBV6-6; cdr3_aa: CASHRLPSYEQYF; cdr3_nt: TGTGCCAGTCACCGACTACCCTCCTACGAGCAGTACTTC
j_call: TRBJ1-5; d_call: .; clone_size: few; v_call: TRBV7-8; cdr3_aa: CASSLAWGMSNQPQHF; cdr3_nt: TGTGCCAGCAGCTTAGCGTGGGGAATGAGCAATCAGCCCCAGCATTTT
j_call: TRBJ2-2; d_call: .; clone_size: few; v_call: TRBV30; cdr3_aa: CAWSGGRDTGELFF; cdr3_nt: TGTGCCTGGAGTGGGGGAAGGGACACCGGGGAGCTGTTTTTT
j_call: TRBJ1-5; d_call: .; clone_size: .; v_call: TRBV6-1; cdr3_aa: CASSTTGLDQPQHF; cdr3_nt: TGTGCCAGCAGTACAACAGGGTTGGATCAGCCCCAGCATTTT
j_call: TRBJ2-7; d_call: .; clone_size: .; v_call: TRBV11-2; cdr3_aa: CASSFRDTSYEQYF; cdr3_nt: TGTGCCAGCAGCTTCCGGGACACCTCCTACGAGCAGTACTTC
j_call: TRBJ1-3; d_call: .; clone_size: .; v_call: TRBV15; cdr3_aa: CATSRDLTGFSGNTIYF; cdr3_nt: TGTGCCACCAGCAGAGATCTCACAGGCTTCTCTGGAAACACCATATATTTT
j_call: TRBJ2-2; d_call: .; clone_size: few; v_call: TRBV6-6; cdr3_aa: CASGPQGGNTGELFF; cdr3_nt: TGTGCCAGTGGGCCACAGGGAGGGAACACCGGGGAGCTGTTTTTT
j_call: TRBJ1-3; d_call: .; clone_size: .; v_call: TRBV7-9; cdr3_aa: CASSLMFISGNTIYF; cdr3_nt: TGTGCCAGCAGCTTAATGTTCATCTCTGGAAACACCATATATTTT
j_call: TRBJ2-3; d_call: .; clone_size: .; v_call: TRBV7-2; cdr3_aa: CASSSGSTDTQYF; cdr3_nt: TGTGCCAGCAGCTCCGGTAGTACAGATACGCAGTATTTT
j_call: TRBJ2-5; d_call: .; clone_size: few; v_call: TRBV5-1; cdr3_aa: CASSLDTGYETQYF; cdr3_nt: TGCGCCAGCAGCTTGGATACAGGGTACGAGACCCAGTACTTC
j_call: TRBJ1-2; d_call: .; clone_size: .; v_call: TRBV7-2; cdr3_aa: CASSLVLAQGRGYTF; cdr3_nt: TGTGCCAGCAGCTTAGTCTTAGCACAGGGTAGGGGCTACACCTTC
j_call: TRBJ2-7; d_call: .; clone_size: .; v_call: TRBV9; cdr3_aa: CASSQTQGYSYEQYF; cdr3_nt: TGTGCCAGCAGCCAAACCCAGGGCTACTCCTACGAGCAGTACTTC
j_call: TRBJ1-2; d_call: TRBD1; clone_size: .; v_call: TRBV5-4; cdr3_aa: CASSLGQGDYGYTF; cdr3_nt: TGTGCCAGCAGCTTGGGACAGGGAGACTATGGCTACACCTTC
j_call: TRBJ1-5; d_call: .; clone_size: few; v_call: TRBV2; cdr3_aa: CASSEELSNQPQHF; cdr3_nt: TGTGCCAGCAGTGAGGAGCTTAGCAATCAGCCCCAGCATTTT
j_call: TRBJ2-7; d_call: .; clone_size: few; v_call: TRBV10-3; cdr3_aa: CAISETHEQYF; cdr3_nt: TGTGCCATCAGTGAGACCCACGAGCAGTACTTC
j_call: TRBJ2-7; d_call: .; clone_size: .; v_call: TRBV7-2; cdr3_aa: CASRPTGTYEQYF; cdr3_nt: TGTGCCAGCAGACCCACAGGGACCTACGAGCAGTACTTC
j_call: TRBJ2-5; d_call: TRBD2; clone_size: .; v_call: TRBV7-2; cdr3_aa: CASRRSGDGRFPQYF; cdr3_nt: TGTGCCAGCAGACGTAGCGGGGACGGAAGATTCCCCCAGTACTTC
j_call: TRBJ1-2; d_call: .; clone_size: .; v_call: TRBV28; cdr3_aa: CASRDGQQTFYGYTF; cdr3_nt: TGTGCCAGCAGGGACGGACAGCAGACTTTCTATGGCTACACCTTC
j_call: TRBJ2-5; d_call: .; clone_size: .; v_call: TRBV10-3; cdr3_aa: CATGGQQETQYF; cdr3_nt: TGTGCCACCGGGGGACAGCAAGAGACCCAGTACTTC
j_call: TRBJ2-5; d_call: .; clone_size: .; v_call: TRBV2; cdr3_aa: CASRVDSRQETQYF; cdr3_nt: TGTGCCAGCAGGGTCGACTCACGCCAAGAGACCCAGTACTTC
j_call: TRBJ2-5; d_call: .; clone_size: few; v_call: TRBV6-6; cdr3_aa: CASSYSRLASAETQYF; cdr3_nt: TGTGCCAGCAGTTACTCGAGGTTGGCTAGCGCGGAGACCCAGTACTTC
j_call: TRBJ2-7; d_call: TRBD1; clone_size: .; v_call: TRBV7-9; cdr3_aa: CASSFGQGSYEQYF; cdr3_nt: TGTGCCAGCAGCTTTGGACAGGGGAGCTACGAGCAGTACTTC
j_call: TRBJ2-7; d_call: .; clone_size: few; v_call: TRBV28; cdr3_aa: CASSLSPGRVNYEQYF; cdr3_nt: TGTGCCAGCAGCCTCTCGCCGGGACGGGTGAACTACGAGCAGTACTTC
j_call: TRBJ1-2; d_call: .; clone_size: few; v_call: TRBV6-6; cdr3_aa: CASTPEGFNYGYTF; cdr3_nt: TGTGCCAGCACCCCAGAGGGCTTTAACTATGGCTACACCTTC
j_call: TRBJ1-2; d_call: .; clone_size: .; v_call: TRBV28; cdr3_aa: CASSKDSAWGYTF; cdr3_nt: TGTGCCAGCAGCAAGGACTCGGCCTGGGGCTACACCTTC
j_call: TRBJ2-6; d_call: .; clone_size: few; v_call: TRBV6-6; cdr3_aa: CASSYSLSGANVLTF; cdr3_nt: TGTGCCAGCAGTTACTCCCTCTCTGGGGCCAACGTCCTGACTTTC
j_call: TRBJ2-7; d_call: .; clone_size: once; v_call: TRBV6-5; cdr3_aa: CASSYSVFGGTNEQYF; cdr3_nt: TGTGCCAGCAGTTACTCGGTTTTCGGGGGAACCAACGAGCAGTACTTC
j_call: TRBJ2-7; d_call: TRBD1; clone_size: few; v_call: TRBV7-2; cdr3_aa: CASSPWSGGYEQYF; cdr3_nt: TGTGCCAGCAGCCCCTGGTCAGGGGGCTACGAGCAGTACTTC
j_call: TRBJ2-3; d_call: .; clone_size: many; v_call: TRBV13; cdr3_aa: CASSSLTDTQYF; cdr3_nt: TGTGCCAGCAGCTCACTCACAGATACGCAGTATTTT
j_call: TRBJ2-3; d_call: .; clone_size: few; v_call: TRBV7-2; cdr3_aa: CASSLADGTDTQYF; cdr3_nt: TGTGCCAGCAGCTTAGCGGATGGCACAGATACGCAGTATTTT
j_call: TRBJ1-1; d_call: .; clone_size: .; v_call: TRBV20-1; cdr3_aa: CSASIGTEAFF; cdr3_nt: TGCAGTGCTAGTATTGGCACTGAAGCTTTCTTT
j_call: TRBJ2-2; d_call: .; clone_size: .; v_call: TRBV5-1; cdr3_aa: CASSMDIITGELFF; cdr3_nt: TGCGCCAGCAGCATGGACATCATCACCGGGGAGCTGTTTTTT
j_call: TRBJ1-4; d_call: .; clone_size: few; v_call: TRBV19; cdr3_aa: CASSTLGHIGNEKLFF; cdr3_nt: TGTGCCAGTAGTACCCTTGGACACATCGGTAATGAAAAACTGTTTTTT
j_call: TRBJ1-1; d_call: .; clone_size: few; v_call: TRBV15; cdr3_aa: CATSGGTEAFF; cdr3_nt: TGTGCCACCAGCGGGGGGACCGAAGCTTTCTTT
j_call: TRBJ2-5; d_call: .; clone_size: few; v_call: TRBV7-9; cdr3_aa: CASVIEETQYF; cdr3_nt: TGTGCCAGCGTGATAGAAGAGACCCAGTACTTC
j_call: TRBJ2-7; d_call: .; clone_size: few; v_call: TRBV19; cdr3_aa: CASSAQGRPRYEQYF; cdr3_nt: TGTGCCAGTAGTGCACAGGGACGACCGAGGTACGAGCAGTACTTC
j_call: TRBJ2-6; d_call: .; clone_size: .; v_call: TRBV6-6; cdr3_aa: CASSYREAANVLTF; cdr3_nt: TGTGCCAGCAGTTACAGAGAGGCGGCCAACGTCCTGACTTTC
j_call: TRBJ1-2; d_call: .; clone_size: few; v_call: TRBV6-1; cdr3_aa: CASSPEGLRYGYTF; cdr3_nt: TGTGCCAGCAGTCCAGAGGGGCTTCGCTATGGCTACACCTTC
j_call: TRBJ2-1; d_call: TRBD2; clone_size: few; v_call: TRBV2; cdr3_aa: CARSGLEIYNEQFF; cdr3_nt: TGTGCCAGGAGCGGACTAGAAATATACAATGAGCAGTTCTTC